This TCR beta chain was retrieved from a study of shared clonotypes between healthy human individuals. Across the whole study: Three plates were used per donor for CD4 naive, three for CD4 memory, two for CD8 naive and one for CD8 memory. Findings of the study overall: Despite large depth, sorted-subset datasets appeared incompletely sequenced. Relative to clonotypes present in all four donors, those not shared had lower generation probabilities.

Comments on this clone: Its antigen is not known. Other DNA sequences of this sample code for an identical CDR3.

Data came from immunoSEQ multiplex PCR; TCRdb stores just in-frame clones and leaves some out. The sample yields some 2.3 million clones, 93% seen once. The sequencing sample was made of naive CD4+ T cells from PBMCs. Subset reported: CD45RA+ positively selected. This clonotype originated in a man aged 18 to 35 in good health. Some clones in this sample may be carry-over from other donors' samples.

The CDR3 loop is CASSRPTSGNTGELFF. The CDR3 DNA reads as TGTGCCAGCAGCCGCCCGACTAGCGGGAACACCGGGGAGCTGTTTTTT. V and J are TRBV7-9 and TRBJ2-2; 9 nucleotides align to TRBD2. Trimming at V came to 5 bases and at J to 1 base, leaving 5 bases not matched to a gene. The length of the CDR3 is 16 residues. The V gene's germline CDR1 is SEHNR and CDR2 FQNEAQ (reference sequence).